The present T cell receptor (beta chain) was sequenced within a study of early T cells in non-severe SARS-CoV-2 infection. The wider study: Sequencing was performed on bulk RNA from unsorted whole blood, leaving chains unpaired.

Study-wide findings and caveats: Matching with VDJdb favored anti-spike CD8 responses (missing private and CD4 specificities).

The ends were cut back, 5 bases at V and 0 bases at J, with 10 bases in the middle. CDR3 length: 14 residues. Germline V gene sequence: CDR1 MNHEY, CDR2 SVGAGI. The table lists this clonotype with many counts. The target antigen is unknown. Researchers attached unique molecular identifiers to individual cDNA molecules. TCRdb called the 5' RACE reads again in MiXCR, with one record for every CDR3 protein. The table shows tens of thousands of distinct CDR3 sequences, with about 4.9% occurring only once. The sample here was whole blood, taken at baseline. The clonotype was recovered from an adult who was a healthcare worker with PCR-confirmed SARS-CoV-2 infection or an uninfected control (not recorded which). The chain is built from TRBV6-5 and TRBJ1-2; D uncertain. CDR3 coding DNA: TGTGCCAGCAGTCCGGACTATGCTAACTATGGCTACACCTTC. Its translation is CASSPDYANYGYTF.